This T cell receptor (beta chain) was captured by sequencing in a study of blood T cells in healthy people across ages. Germline loops: CDR1 SQVTM, CDR2 ANQGSEA. The CDR3 contains 16 residues. Trimming cost V 0 bases and J 5 bases, with 19 bases left between them. A sample-barcoded 5' primer and a J-beta primer mix were used in a second PCR of roughly 7 to 12 cycles. One entry per CDR3 protein, called by TCRdb with MiXCR from the 5' RACE reads. The sample consists of 800,000 or so distinct CDR3 sequences, 20% to 25% of them appearing once. These data were likewise used in another study, on T cells of mothers and their children.

The chain joins TRBV29-1 to TRBJ2-5; D might be TRBD1 or TRBD2, each matching 5 bases. The TCR comes from a boy aged 10-17 years in good health. Sequencing was performed on blood. CDR3: CSVEDLDRDHRETQYF. Written as DNA, the CDR3 is TGCAGCGTTGAAGACCTCGACCGGGACCACCGGGAGACCCAGTACTTC.